The next 20 T cell receptor beta chains were all read from a single sample in a study of cytomegalovirus exposure and HLA in healthy donors. The PCR contained 60 Vbeta and 13 Jbeta primers. Libraries were prepared by immunoSEQ multiplex PCR; TCRdb keeps only in-frame clonotypes and omits some of them. The table shows 150,000 to 200,000 clones, with 60% to 80% occurring only once. Sequences were obtained from PBMCs. The receptors stem from a female donor in good health and CMV-seronegative.

The chain is built from TRBV19 and TRBJ2-1, with D perhaps TRBD2 (5 bases). CDR1 is LNHDA and CDR2 is SQIVND in the germline V gene (reference sequence). Deletions cut 0 bases from V and 5 bases from J, with 17 bases between. The CDR3 length is 17 residues. In nucleotides, the CDR3 is TGTGCCAGTAGTATAGATCGAAGGGAGCGCGTCCACAATGAGCAGTTCTTC. Protein sequence: CASSIDRRERVHNEQFF.

The rearrangement uses TRBV14 and TRBJ1-1, with a tentative D call TRBD1 (6 bases). The CDR3 consists of 14 residues. The ends were cut back, 4 bases at V and 1 base at J, with 10 bases in the middle. Germline values: CDR1 SGHDN, CDR2 FVKESK. This CDR3 reads CASSPQGGNTEAFF. The CDR3 DNA sequence: TGTGCCAGCAGCCCACAGGGTGGGAACACTGAAGCTTTCTTT.

This clone was observed a few times. The rearrangement uses TRBV5-1 and TRBJ1-1, with 8 nucleotides matching TRBD1. The trim removed 4 bases at V and 1 base at J, leaving 6 bases unmatched. Looked up from germline, CDR1 is SGHRS and CDR2 is YFSETQ. The CDR3 totals 15 residues. The CDR3 spells CASSQRTGRNTEAFF. The CDR3 bases are TGCGCCAGCAGCCAAAGGACAGGGAGGAACACTGAAGCTTTCTTT.

This chain links TRBV7-3 with TRBJ2-2; TRBD2 aligns across 11 bases. The CDR3 has 15 residues. Losses at the gene ends were 4 bases for V and 6 bases for J; bases not matched to a gene: 4. CDR1 and CDR2 from the germline V gene are SGHTA and FQGTGA. CDR3 region: CASSSKTSGAGELFF. The CDR3 bases are TGTGCCAGCAGCTCTAAGACTAGCGGGGCCGGGGAGCTGTTTTTT.

The chain uses TRBV28 and TRBJ1-2, with a weak D call TRBD1 (6 bases). CDR3 size: 14 residues. Germline CDR1 reads MDHEN; CDR2 reads SYDVKM. The germline V and J ends were trimmed by 6 bases and 7 bases, with 18 bases remaining between them. DNA for the CDR3: TGTGCCAGCAGCGCGACAACAGGGCTCCTTGGCTACACCTTC. This gives the protein CASSATTGLLGYTF.

The chain couples TRBV7-9 to TRBJ1-1, with D possibly being TRBD1 (5 bases). The germline V and J ends were trimmed by 3 bases and 1 base, with 12 bases remaining between them. Germline V CDR1 and CDR2: SEHNR, FQNEAQ (reference sequence). CDR3 size: 15 residues. Here the CDR3 DNA reads TGTGCCAGCAGCTTTAATACAGGAAGGAACACTGAAGCTTTCTTT. Translating it yields CASSFNTGRNTEAFF.

The V and J genes are TRBV19 and TRBJ2-7; possible D gene TRBD1, 6 bases. The germline CDR1 and CDR2 sequences are LNHDA and SQIVND (reference sequence). The V end lost 2 bases, the J end lost 0 bases, and 11 bases lay between the germline ends. The CDR3 is made up of 15 amino acids. The CDR3 region has the DNA TGTGCCAGTAGTATATCCAGGGGAAACTCCTACGAGCAGTACTTC. Its translation: CASSISRGNSYEQYF.

This clone was picked up a small number of times. V usage is TRBV7-9 and J usage is TRBJ1-2; TRBD1 matches 7 bases. The germline V gene has CDR1 SEHNR and CDR2 FQNEAQ (reference sequence). This CDR3 is 14 amino acids long. Losses at the gene ends were 3 bases for V and 4 bases for J; bases not matched to a gene: 5. CDR3: CASSFQPGGYGYTF. The CDR3 DNA is TGTGCCAGCAGCTTTCAACCAGGGGGCTATGGCTACACCTTC.

The rearrangement joins TRBV7-3 to TRBJ1-2, with D perhaps TRBD1 (6 bases). Looked up from germline, CDR1 is SGHTA and CDR2 is FQGTGA. The ends were cut back, 6 bases at V and 0 bases at J, with 14 bases in the middle. This CDR3 comprises 15 residues. CDR3 bases: TGTGCCAGCAGACCTGGGGCAGGGGCTAACTATGGCTACACCTTC. Encoded protein: CASRPGAGANYGYTF.

This clone was seen once. V gene TRBV7-6 combines with J gene TRBJ2-5, with 7 bases lining up with TRBD1. Germline CDR1 and CDR2: SGHVS and FNYEAQ. The J segment lost 2 bases and the V segment lost 5 bases, leaving 5 bases of the junction unmatched. The CDR3 consists of 14 residues. The CDR3 DNA is TGTGCCAGCAGCCGGGGACAGAGACAAGAGACCCAGTACTTC. Its translation: CASSRGQRQETQYF. The variable domain in full, with the rest retrieved from reference TRBV7-6 and TRBJ2-5, is GAGVSQSPRYKVTKRGQDVALRCDPISGHVSLYWYRQALGQGPEFLTYFNYEAQQDKSGLPNDRFSAERPEGSISTLTIQRTEQRDSAMYRCASSRGQRQETQYFGPGTRLLVL.

This clone was observed a single time. V is TRBV15 and J is TRBJ2-3, with D tentatively TRBD2 (6 bases). V was pared by 11 bases and J by 5 bases, with 23 bases between. The CDR3 consists of 15 residues. Germline V gene lookup returns CDR1 LNHNV and CDR2 YYDKDF (reference sequence). CDR3 region: CASTRGTLDRDTQYF. As DNA, the CDR3 is TGTGCCTCTACCCGGGGGACTCTCGACAGAGATACGCAGTATTTT. The variable domain in full, with the rest retrieved from reference TRBV15 and TRBJ2-3, is DAMVIQNPRYQVTQFGKPVTLSCSQTLNHNVMYWYQQKSSQAPKLLFHYYDKDFNNEADTPDNFQSRRPNTSFCFLDIRSPGLGDTAMYLCASTRGTLDRDTQYFGPGTRLTVL.

The V call is TRBV7-2, the J call TRBJ2-3; the match to TRBD2 covers 12 bases. The V segment lost 5 bases and the J segment 4 bases; nucleotides outside the gene matches: 7. This CDR3 is 16 amino acids long. The V gene's germline CDR1 is SGHTA and CDR2 FQGNSA. DNA of the CDR3: TGTGCCAGCAGCACAAGGACTAGCGGGGACCCAGATACGCAGTATTTT. It translates to CASSTRTSGDPDTQYF.

The chain is built from TRBV6-5 and TRBJ2-7; a possible D gene is TRBD2 (6 bases). V lost 5 bases and J 1 base, leaving 12 bases between the germline ends. The CDR3 length is 14 residues. Germline V gene lookup returns CDR1 MNHEY and CDR2 SVGAGI. The CDR3 DNA reads TGTGCCAGCAGTCTGGGACTCTTGTCCTACGAGCAGTACTTC. Protein product: CASSLGLLSYEQYF.

The V and J genes are TRBV30 and TRBJ2-3; 7 positions agree with TRBD2. The CDR3 has 14 residues. J gave up 4 bases and V 5 bases, and 9 bases lay outside the gene matches. Germline CDR1 reads GTSNPN; CDR2 reads SVGIG (reference sequence). The CDR3 sequence is CAWGEGSPPDTQYF. CDR3 nucleotides: TGTGCCTGGGGGGAGGGCTCCCCACCAGATACGCAGTATTTT. Full variable domain (missing parts from reference TRBV30 and TRBJ2-3): SQTIHQWPATLVQPVGSPLSLECTVEGTSNPNLYWYRQAAGRGLQLLFYSVGIGQISSEVPQNLSASRPQDRQFILSSKKLLLSDSGFYLCAWGEGSPPDTQYFGPGTRLTVL.

CDR3 in DNA: TGTGCCAGCAGCACGGACAGGGGAGCGAGTGAAGCTTTCTTT. Its protein product is CASSTDRGASEAFF. The J gene is TRBJ1-1, the V gene TRBV7-2; 9 nucleotides agree with TRBD1. Germline V lookup: CDR1 SGHTA, CDR2 FQGNSA. This CDR3 spans 14 amino acids. J gave up 7 bases and V 5 bases, and 8 bases lay outside the gene matches.

The table lists this clone with a few counts. The chain links TRBV7-2 to TRBJ2-5; TRBD2 agrees at 8 bases. The CDR3 runs to 14 residues. CDR1 and CDR2 from the germline V gene are SGHTA and FQGNSA. J lost 2 bases, V lost 2 bases, and 1 base had no gene match. The DNA of the CDR3 is TGTGCCAGCAGCTTAATAGCGGGGCAAGAGACCCAGTACTTC. It is translated as CASSLIAGQETQYF.

V and J are TRBV7-2 and TRBJ1-2, with a weak D call TRBD1 (5 bases). The ends were cut back, 0 bases at V and 8 bases at J, with 13 bases in the middle. Germline loops: CDR1 SGHTA, CDR2 FQGNSA. CDR3 length: 14 residues. Here the CDR3 reads CASSLAGQAQGYTF. CDR3 nucleotides: TGTGCCAGCAGCTTAGCGGGGCAGGCGCAAGGCTACACCTTC.

In its sample, this clone was seen once. This chain joins TRBV28 and TRBJ1-2, with TRBD1 matching over 9 bases. Per the germline V gene, CDR1 is MDHEN and CDR2 is SYDVKM. The V and J ends lost 7 bases and 4 bases, in that order; junction bases with no gene match: 10. The CDR3 consists of 15 residues. CDR3 sequence (DNA): TGTGCCAGCACCACCACCGGGACAGGGTTCTATGGCTACACCTTC. It yields the protein CASTTTGTGFYGYTF.

The chain uses TRBV7-2 and TRBJ2-6; possibly TRBD2 for D (5 bases). V was shortened by 5 bases and J by 2 bases, with 16 bases between the two germline ends. This CDR3 spans 17 amino acids. CDR1 and CDR2 from the germline V gene are SGHTA and FQGNSA. The CDR3 loop reads CASSIRAGGTGANVLTF. In nucleotides, the CDR3 is TGTGCCAGCAGCATTAGAGCCGGAGGAACTGGGGCCAACGTCCTGACTTTC.

The J gene is TRBJ1-5, the V gene TRBV10-3; TRBD1 matches 12 bases. This CDR3 is built from 14 residues. Germline values: CDR1 ENHRY, CDR2 SYGVKD. Losses at the gene ends were 6 bases for V and 5 bases for J; bases not matched to a gene: 2. The CDR3 coding sequence is TGTGCCATCAGGGGACAGGGGGCTGATCAGCCCCAGCATTTT. Translating it yields CAIRGQGADQPQHF.